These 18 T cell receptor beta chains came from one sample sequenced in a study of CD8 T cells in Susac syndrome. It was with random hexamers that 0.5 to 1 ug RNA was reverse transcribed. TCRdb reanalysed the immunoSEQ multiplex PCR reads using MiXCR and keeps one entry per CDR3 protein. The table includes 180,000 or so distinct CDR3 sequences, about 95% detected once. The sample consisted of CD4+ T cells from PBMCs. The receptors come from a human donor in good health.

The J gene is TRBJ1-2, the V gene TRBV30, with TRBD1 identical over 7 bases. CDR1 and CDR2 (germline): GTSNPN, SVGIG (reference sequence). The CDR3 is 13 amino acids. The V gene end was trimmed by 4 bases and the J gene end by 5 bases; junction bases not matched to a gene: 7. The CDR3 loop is CAWNTGAPYGYTF. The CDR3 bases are TGTGCCTGGAACACAGGGGCGCCTTATGGCTACACCTTC.

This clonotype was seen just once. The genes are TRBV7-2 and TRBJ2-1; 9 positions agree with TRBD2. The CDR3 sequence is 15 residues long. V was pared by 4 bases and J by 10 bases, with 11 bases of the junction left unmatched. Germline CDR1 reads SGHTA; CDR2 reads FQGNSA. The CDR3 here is CASSSDLAGGREQFF. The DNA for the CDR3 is TGTGCCAGCAGCTCCGACCTGGCGGGAGGGAGAGAGCAGTTCTTC.

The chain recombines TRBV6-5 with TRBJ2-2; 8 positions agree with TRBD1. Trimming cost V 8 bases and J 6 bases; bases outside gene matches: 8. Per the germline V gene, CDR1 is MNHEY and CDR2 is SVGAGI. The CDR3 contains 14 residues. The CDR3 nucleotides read TGTGCCAGCCGGACAGGGCTTAATCCCGGGGAGCTGTTTTTT. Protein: CASRTGLNPGELFF.

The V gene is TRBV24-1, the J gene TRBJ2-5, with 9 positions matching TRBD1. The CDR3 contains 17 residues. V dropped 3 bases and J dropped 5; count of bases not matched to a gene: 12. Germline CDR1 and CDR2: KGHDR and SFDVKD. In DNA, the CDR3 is TGTGCCACCAGTGATGACCTGACAGGGGGAAATGGGGAGACCCAGTACTTC. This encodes CATSDDLTGGNGETQYF.

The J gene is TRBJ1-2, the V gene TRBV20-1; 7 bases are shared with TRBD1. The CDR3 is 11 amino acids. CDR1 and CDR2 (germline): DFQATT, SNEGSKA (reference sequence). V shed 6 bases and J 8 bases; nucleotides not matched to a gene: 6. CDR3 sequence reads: CSAISGGGYTF. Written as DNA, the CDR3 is TGCAGTGCCATTTCAGGGGGAGGCTACACCTTC.

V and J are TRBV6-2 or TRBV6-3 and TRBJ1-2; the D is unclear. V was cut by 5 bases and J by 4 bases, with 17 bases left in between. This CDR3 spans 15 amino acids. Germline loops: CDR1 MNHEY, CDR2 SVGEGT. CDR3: CASSDGRGGGYGYTF. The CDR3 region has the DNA TGTGCCAGCAGTGACGGACGAGGCGGTGGCTATGGCTACACCTTC.

The CDR3 loop is CASSSGLVSDTQYF. CDR3 nucleotide sequence: TGTGCCAGCAGCTCGGGACTAGTCTCCGATACGCAGTATTTT. The V and J genes are TRBV6-5 and TRBJ2-3; 8 bases align to TRBD2. This CDR3 spans 14 amino acids. J gave up 6 bases and V 6 bases, and 8 bases lay outside the gene matches. CDR1 MNHEY and CDR2 SVGAGI come from the germline V gene.

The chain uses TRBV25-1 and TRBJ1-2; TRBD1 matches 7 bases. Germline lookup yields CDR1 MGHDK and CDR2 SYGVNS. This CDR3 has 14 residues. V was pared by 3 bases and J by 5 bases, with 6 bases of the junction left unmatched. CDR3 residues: CASSDPDRVYGYTF. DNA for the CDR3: TGTGCCAGCAGTGACCCCGACAGGGTATATGGCTACACCTTC.

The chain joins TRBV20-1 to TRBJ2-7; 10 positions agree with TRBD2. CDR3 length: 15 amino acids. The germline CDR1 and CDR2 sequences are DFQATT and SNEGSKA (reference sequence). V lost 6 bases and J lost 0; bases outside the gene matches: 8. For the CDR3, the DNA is TGCAGTGCCCGGCTCGCTAGCGGGAGCTCCTACGAGCAGTACTTC. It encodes CSARLASGSSYEQYF.

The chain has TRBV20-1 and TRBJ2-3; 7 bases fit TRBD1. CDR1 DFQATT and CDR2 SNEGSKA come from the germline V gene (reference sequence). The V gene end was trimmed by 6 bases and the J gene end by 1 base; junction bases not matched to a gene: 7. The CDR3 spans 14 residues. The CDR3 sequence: CSAPDRLGTDTQYF. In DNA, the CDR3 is TGCAGTGCCCCGGACAGGCTTGGCACAGATACGCAGTATTTT.

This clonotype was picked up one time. This CDR3 is CASSNHMALANVLTF. In DNA, the CDR3 is TGTGCCAGCAGCAATCACATGGCCCTGGCCAACGTCCTGACTTTC. This chain uses TRBV7-2 with TRBJ2-6; D gene ambiguous. Germline V CDR1 and CDR2: SGHTA, FQGNSA. This CDR3 is 15 amino acids long. V was shortened by 5 bases and J by 6 bases, with 14 bases between the two germline ends.

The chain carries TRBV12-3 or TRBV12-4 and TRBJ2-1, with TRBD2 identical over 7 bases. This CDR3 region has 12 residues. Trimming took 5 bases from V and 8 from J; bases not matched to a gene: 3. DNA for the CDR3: TGTGCCAGCAGTCTGGGGGGGTATGAGCAGTTCTTC. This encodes CASSLGGYEQFF.

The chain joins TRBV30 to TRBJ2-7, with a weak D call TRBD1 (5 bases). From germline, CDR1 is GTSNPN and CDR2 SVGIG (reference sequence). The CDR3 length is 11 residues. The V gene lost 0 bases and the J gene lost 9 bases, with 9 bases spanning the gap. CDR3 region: CAWSVLRGQYF. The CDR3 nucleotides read TGTGCCTGGAGTGTACTAAGGGGGCAGTACTTC. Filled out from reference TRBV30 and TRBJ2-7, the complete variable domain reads SQTIHQWPATLVQPVGSPLSLECTVEGTSNPNLYWYRQAAGRGLQLLFYSVGIGQISSEVPQNLSASRPQDRQFILSSKKLLLSDSGFYLCAWSVLRGQYFGPGTRLTVT.

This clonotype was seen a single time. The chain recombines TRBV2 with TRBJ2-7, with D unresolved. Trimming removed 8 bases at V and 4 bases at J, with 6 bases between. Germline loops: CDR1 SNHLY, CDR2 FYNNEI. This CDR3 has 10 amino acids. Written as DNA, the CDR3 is TGTGCCAGCCGGGCTTACGAGCAGTACTTC. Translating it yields CASRAYEQYF.

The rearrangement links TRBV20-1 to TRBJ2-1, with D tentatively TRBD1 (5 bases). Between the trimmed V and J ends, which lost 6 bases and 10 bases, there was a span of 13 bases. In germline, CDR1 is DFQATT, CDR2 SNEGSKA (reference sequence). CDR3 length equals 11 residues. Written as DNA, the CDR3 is TGCAGTGCAACACAGGTTATGGAGCAGTTCTTC. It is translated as CSATQVMEQFF.

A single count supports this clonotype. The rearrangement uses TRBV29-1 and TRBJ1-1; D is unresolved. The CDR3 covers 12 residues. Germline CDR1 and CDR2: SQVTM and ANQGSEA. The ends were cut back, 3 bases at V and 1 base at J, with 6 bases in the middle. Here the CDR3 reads CSVDAKNTEAFF. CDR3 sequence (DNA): TGCAGCGTTGACGCCAAGAACACTGAAGCTTTCTTT. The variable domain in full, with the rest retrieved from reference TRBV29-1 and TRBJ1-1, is SAVISQKPSRDICQRGTSLTIQCQVDSQVTMMFWYRQQPGQSLTLIATANQGSEATYESGFVIDKFPISRPNLTFSTLTVSNMSPEDSSIYLCSVDAKNTEAFFGQGTRLTVV.

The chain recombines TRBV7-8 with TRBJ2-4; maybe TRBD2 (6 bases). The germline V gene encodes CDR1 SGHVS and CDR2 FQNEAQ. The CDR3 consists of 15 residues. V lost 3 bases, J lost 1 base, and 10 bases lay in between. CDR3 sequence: CASSLGGLAKNIQYF. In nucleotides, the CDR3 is TGTGCCAGCAGCTTGGGAGGACTTGCCAAAAACATTCAGTACTTC.

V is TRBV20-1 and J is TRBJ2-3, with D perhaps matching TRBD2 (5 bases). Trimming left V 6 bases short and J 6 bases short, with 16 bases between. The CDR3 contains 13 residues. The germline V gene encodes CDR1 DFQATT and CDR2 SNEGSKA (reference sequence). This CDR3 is CSAEPGTPDTQYF. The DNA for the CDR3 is TGCAGTGCCGAGCCGGGAACCCCGGATACGCAGTATTTT.